These T cell receptor beta chains were read from a single sample in a study of blood T cell repertoires in COVID-19. Assay: immunoSEQ multiplex PCR; the TCRdb copy retains only in-frame clones and omits some. The table lists 95,000 to 100,000 clones, 87% of them singletons. Sequenced input: peripheral blood. The receptors originated from a woman aged 30 to 39 with acute or convalescent COVID-19. CDR3s include the opening cysteine and the closing phenylalanine or tryptophan. Not all rows give a size; the values are once, few, many and, for expanded clones, a class.

cdr3_aa: CSASDENPTYNSPLHF; clone_size: -; v_call: TRBV20-1; j_call: TRBJ1-6
cdr3_aa: CAIMTGGPTYEQYF; clone_size: -; v_call: TRBV10-3; j_call: TRBJ2-7
cdr3_aa: CASSQERAGVSGNTIYF; clone_size: -; v_call: TRBV3-1/TRBV3-2; j_call: TRBJ1-3
cdr3_aa: CASSRLDSPLHF; clone_size: -; v_call: TRBV28; j_call: TRBJ1-6
cdr3_aa: CASRSRQDHTEAFF; clone_size: -; v_call: TRBV2; j_call: TRBJ1-1
cdr3_aa: CASSFGTSPTHYEQYF; clone_size: -; v_call: TRBV11-2; j_call: TRBJ2-7
cdr3_aa: CASSSRLGVRSYEQYF; clone_size: few; v_call: TRBV5-1; j_call: TRBJ2-7
cdr3_aa: CASRAQGSNSPLHF; clone_size: -; v_call: TRBV5-1; j_call: TRBJ1-6
cdr3_aa: CASSTGYNQPQHF; clone_size: -; v_call: TRBV7-9; j_call: TRBJ1-5
cdr3_aa: CASSVQGRNYGYTF; clone_size: -; v_call: TRBV19; j_call: TRBJ1-2
cdr3_aa: CASSQAGRYTEAFF; clone_size: -; v_call: TRBV14; j_call: TRBJ1-1